Listed below are T cell receptor beta chains from one sample, sequenced in a study of shared clonotypes between healthy human individuals. TCRdb keeps only in-frame clones here, not all; method: immunoSEQ multiplex PCR. The sample contains 950,000 to 1,300,000 clones, about 75% of which appear only once. The sequenced sample was memory CD4+ T cells sorted from blood. Every receptor here comes from a man aged 18 to 35 in good health. Each CDR3 is given with its conserved first and last residue.

j_gene: TRBJ2-2; v_gene: TRBV6-4; CDR3aa: CASSDSTSGVANTGELFF
j_gene: TRBJ2-7; v_gene: TRBV6-5; CDR3aa: CASSYSGGAKTYEQYF
j_gene: TRBJ1-4; v_gene: TRBV2; CDR3aa: CASSTAGKLFF
j_gene: TRBJ2-3; v_gene: TRBV18; CDR3aa: CASSSQAGGTDTQYF
j_gene: TRBJ2-7; v_gene: TRBV6-5; CDR3aa: CASDYEQYF
j_gene: TRBJ2-5; v_gene: TRBV5-6; CDR3aa: CASSSTHQETQYF
j_gene: TRBJ1-5; v_gene: TRBV6-5; CDR3aa: CASSKGSQPQHF
j_gene: TRBJ1-5; v_gene: TRBV7-9; CDR3aa: CASSLAGGSNQPQHF
j_gene: TRBJ2-1; v_gene: TRBV19; CDR3aa: CASSMVGGLNNEQFF
j_gene: TRBJ2-2; v_gene: TRBV5-6; CDR3aa: CASSFGGPLNTGELFF
j_gene: TRBJ2-7; v_gene: TRBV6-1; CDR3aa: CASRGSGVAYEQYF
j_gene: TRBJ2-5; v_gene: TRBV4-2; CDR3aa: CASSQDWGLLQETQYF
j_gene: TRBJ2-1; v_gene: TRBV11-2; CDR3aa: CASSLGRFMDEQFF
j_gene: TRBJ1-4; v_gene: TRBV30; CDR3aa: CAWSVSHRMFF
j_gene: TRBJ2-7; v_gene: TRBV4-1; CDR3aa: CASSQARGPGKSSYEQYF
j_gene: TRBJ2-2; v_gene: TRBV10-1; CDR3aa: CASSASSPGELFF
j_gene: TRBJ2-2; v_gene: TRBV5-4; CDR3aa: CASSSGGSVVAGELFF
j_gene: TRBJ1-2; v_gene: TRBV6-5; CDR3aa: CASSSTGIYGYTF
j_gene: TRBJ2-3; v_gene: TRBV5-1; CDR3aa: CASSLRQGTDTQYF
j_gene: TRBJ1-1; v_gene: TRBV6-1; CDR3aa: CASRDRLNTEAFF